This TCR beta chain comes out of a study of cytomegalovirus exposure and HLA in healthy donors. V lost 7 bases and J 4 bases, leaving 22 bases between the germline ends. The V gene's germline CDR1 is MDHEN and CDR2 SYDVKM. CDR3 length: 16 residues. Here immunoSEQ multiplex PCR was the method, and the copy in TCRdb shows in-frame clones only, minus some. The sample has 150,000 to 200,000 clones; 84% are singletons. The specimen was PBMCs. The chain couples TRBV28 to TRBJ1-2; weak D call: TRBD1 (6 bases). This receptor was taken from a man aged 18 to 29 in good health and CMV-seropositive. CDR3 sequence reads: CASTLGAQGFIYGYTF. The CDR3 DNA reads TGTGCCAGCACCCTTGGTGCGCAGGGGTTTATCTATGGCTACACCTTC.